This passage covers 30 T cell receptor beta chains from one sample sequenced in a study of T cell repertoires in cytomegalovirus infection. TCRdb recomputed calls from the reads with MiXCR, one row per CDR3 protein. In the table there are a few hundred thousand distinct CDR3 sequences, 9% to 9.5% of which are singletons. Material for sequencing was PBMCs. These receptors all stem from a human donor in good health (CMV status not recorded). Some clones in this sample may be carry-over from other donors' samples.

The chain carries TRBV28 and TRBJ2-1, with 9 bases that match TRBD2. In germline, CDR1 is MDHEN, CDR2 SYDVKM. The CDR3 is made up of 15 amino acids. The V segment lost 2 bases and the J segment 4 bases; nucleotides outside the gene matches: 3. CDR3 sequence (DNA): TGTGCCAGCAGTTTAGTAGCGGGAGATTACAATGAGCAGTTCTTC. Protein product: CASSLVAGDYNEQFF.

The V call is TRBV6-2 or TRBV6-3, the J call TRBJ2-3; D unresolved. Germline loops: CDR1 MNHEY, CDR2 SVGEGT. V gave up 6 bases and J gave up 0 bases, with 7 bases separating them. This CDR3 spans 13 amino acids. The CDR3 protein is CASRATSTDTQYF. In DNA, the CDR3 is TGTGCCAGCAGAGCAACCAGCACAGATACGCAGTATTTT.

This clonotype appeared a few times. The V call is TRBV7-9, the J call TRBJ1-4; D unclear. V lost 5 bases and J lost 7, with 11 bases in between. Germline loops: CDR1 SEHNR, CDR2 FQNEAQ (reference sequence). The CDR3 loop spans 13 amino acids. The CDR3 spells CASSVTLIEKLFF. In DNA, the CDR3 is TGTGCCAGCAGCGTCACCCTGATTGAAAAACTGTTTTTT.

This clonotype was seen a handful of times. The rearrangement joins TRBV5-1 to TRBJ2-7; TRBD1 matches 8 bases. Trimming took 2 bases from V and 6 from J; bases not matched to a gene: 10. This CDR3 has 15 amino acids. Germline V gives CDR1 SGHRS, CDR2 YFSETQ. DNA for the CDR3: TGCGCCAGCAGCTTTCTTCGACAGGGGTTCGGCGAGCAGTACTTC. Amino acids: CASSFLRQGFGEQYF. The whole variable domain, remainder taken from reference TRBV5-1 and TRBJ2-7, is KAGVTQTPRYLIKTRGQQVTLSCSPISGHRSVSWYQQTPGQGLQFLFEYFSETQRNKGNFPGRFSGRQFSNSRSEMNVSTLELGDSALYLCASSFLRQGFGEQYFGPGTRLTVT.

This clonotype was picked up many times. This sequence joins TRBV7-2 and TRBJ1-5; D gene ambiguous. Trimming removed 4 bases at V and 0 bases at J, with 10 bases between. This CDR3 has 15 amino acids. Looked up from germline, CDR1 is SGHTA and CDR2 is FQGNSA. The CDR3 nucleotides read TGTGCCAGCAGCTCAGGTGCCTTTAGCAATCAGCCCCAGCATTTT. Its protein is CASSSGAFSNQPQHF.

This clonotype has more than one count but fewer than ten. This chain joins TRBV6-1 and TRBJ2-5; maybe TRBD1 (6 bases). Germline CDR1 reads MNHNS; CDR2 reads SASEGT. The CDR3 has 14 residues. V was clipped by 7 bases and J by 7 bases, with 19 bases between them. CDR3 loop: CASTLSGQKRTQYF. CDR3 nucleotides: TGTGCCAGCACCCTCTCTGGACAGAAGAGGACCCAGTACTTC.

This clonotype showed up just a few times. This sequence joins TRBV27 and TRBJ1-1; 7 nucleotides agree with TRBD1. Germline lookup yields CDR1 MNHEY and CDR2 SMNVEV (reference sequence). Losses at the gene ends were 3 bases for V and 5 bases for J; bases not matched to a gene: 6. This CDR3 is built from 14 residues. The CDR3 coding sequence is TGTGCCAGCAGTTTCCAATCGGACAGGACTGAAGCTTTCTTT. The encoded protein is CASSFQSDRTEAFF.

There are a few counts of this clonotype. The chain links TRBV5-5 to TRBJ2-1; D is perhaps TRBD2 (6 bases). Trimming took off 0 bases at V and 10 bases at J, with 14 bases between the two ends. This CDR3 comprises 14 residues. Germline V gene sequence: CDR1 SGHKS, CDR2 YYEKEE (reference sequence). CDR3 in DNA: TGTGCCAGCAGCTTGGCACGGGAGAGGGCCGAGCAGTTCTTC. This codes for CASSLARERAEQFF.

V is TRBV6-6 and J is TRBJ2-3; 9 bases line up with TRBD1. The trim removed 2 bases at V and 3 bases at J, leaving 3 bases unmatched. The V gene's germline CDR1 is MNHNY and CDR2 SVGAGI (reference sequence). This CDR3 contains 15 residues. The CDR3 reads CASSYRQGVTDTQYF. Here the CDR3 DNA reads TGTGCCAGCAGTTACAGACAGGGGGTGACAGATACGCAGTATTTT.

The sample holds many counts of this clonotype. The V call is TRBV7-2, the J call TRBJ2-4; TRBD2 agrees at 12 bases. In germline, CDR1 is SGHTA, CDR2 FQGNSA. This CDR3 is 16 amino acids long. The V gene end was trimmed by 4 bases and the J gene end by 4 bases; junction bases not matched to a gene: 5. CDR3 amino acids: CASSSKTSGSKNIQYF. CDR3 bases: TGTGCCAGCAGCTCGAAGACTAGCGGGAGTAAAAACATTCAGTACTTC.

The rearrangement joins TRBV28 to TRBJ2-7; D is unclear. The CDR3 runs 13 residues. V lost 6 bases to trimming and J lost 2 bases, with 11 bases between them. CDR1 is MDHEN, CDR2 SYDVKM, per germline. The DNA of the CDR3 is TGTGCCAGCAGAGCCTCTACCACCTACGAGCAGTACTTC. Amino acid sequence: CASRASTTYEQYF.

As regards this clonotype: A clone one base away is much larger, so this may be a read error. The V gene is TRBV4-1, the J gene TRBJ1-6, with a possible D match to TRBD1 (6 bases). Germline V gene lookup returns CDR1 MGHRA and CDR2 YSYEKL. This CDR3 region has 18 residues. The CDR3 spells CTSSPWPQGPRLNSPLHF. The CDR3 DNA is TGCACCAGCAGCCCGTGGCCACAGGGACCCAGGCTGAATTCACCCCTCCACTTT.

This clonotype was seen many times. This chain uses TRBV11-2 with TRBJ2-2, with 7 bases lining up with TRBD1. The CDR3 has 14 residues. Germline assignment: CDR1 SGHAT and CDR2 FQNNGV. The V segment lost 2 bases and the J segment 6 bases; nucleotides outside the gene matches: 3. CDR3 in amino acids: CASSLSQGAGELFF. CDR3 in DNA: TGTGCCAGCAGCTTAAGTCAGGGGGCCGGGGAGCTGTTTTTT.

This clonotype was observed many times. The rearrangement joins TRBV24-1 to TRBJ2-1; TRBD2 might be the D (7 bases). V was pared by 8 bases and J by 8 bases, with 24 bases between. The germline CDR1 and CDR2 sequences are KGHDR and SFDVKD. The CDR3 loop spans 16 amino acids. CDR3 in DNA: TGTGCCACCAAGGCCTCGGATCTAAGGGAGGGGGATGAGCAGTTCTTC. Translating gives CATKASDLREGDEQFF.

The sample holds many counts of this clonotype. The CDR3: CASSWGLAGTDTQYF. Here the CDR3 DNA reads TGTGCCAGCAGCTGGGGACTAGCGGGGACAGATACGCAGTATTTT. The chain has TRBV7-2 and TRBJ2-3, with TRBD2 identical over 13 bases. With 4 bases clipped from V and 3 bases from J, the junction kept 1 base outside the gene matches. CDR1 SGHTA and CDR2 FQGNSA come from the germline V gene. The CDR3 spans 15 residues.

Here the CDR3 DNA reads TGCAGCGTCGCGGGAGAGGGTCGGGAGCAGTTCTTC. Its translation: CSVAGEGREQFF. The J gene is TRBJ2-1, the V gene TRBV29-1; 7 bases agree with TRBD2. The CDR3 loop spans 12 amino acids. Germline values: CDR1 SQVTM, CDR2 ANQGSEA. The J segment lost 10 bases and the V segment lost 6 bases, leaving 9 bases of the junction unmatched.

Ten or more counts support this clonotype. The J gene is TRBJ2-1, the V gene TRBV6-6; D ambiguous. There are 13 residues in the CDR3. The V gene lost 2 bases and the J gene lost 4 bases, with 6 bases spanning the gap. Germline CDR1 is MNHNY and CDR2 is SVGAGI (reference sequence). The CDR3 DNA sequence: TGTGCCAGCAGTTACAAAGGGTACAATGAGCAGTTCTTC. Protein sequence: CASSYKGYNEQFF.

The chain employs TRBV4-1 and TRBJ2-3; 12 bases agree with TRBD2. V lost 3 bases, J lost 0 bases, and 4 bases stayed unmatched. The CDR3 totals 17 residues. Germline V gene lookup returns CDR1 MGHRA and CDR2 YSYEKL. Here the CDR3 reads CASSQHLAGGSTDTQYF. CDR3 bases: TGCGCCAGCAGCCAGCACCTAGCGGGAGGGAGCACAGATACGCAGTATTTT.

Remarks on this clonotype: The conserved closing phenylalanine or tryptophan is absent in this CDR3, likely reflecting a read error. This chain connects TRBV7-6 to TRBJ2-7; D possibly corresponds to TRBD2 (6 bases). Germline-derived CDR1 and CDR2 are SGHVS and FNYEAQ. The CDR3 spans 13 residues. V gave up 2 bases and J gave up 6 bases, with 11 bases separating them. This CDR3 reads CASSLNGGSEQYI. CDR3 sequence (DNA): TGTGCCAGCAGCTTAAATGGAGGGAGCGAGCAGTACATC.

This chain joins TRBV20-1 and TRBJ1-1, with a possible D match to TRBD1 (5 bases). V was pared by 6 bases and J by 1 base, with 12 bases between. The CDR3 runs 13 residues. Germline V gene data show CDR1 as DFQATT and CDR2 as SNEGSKA (reference sequence). This CDR3 reads CSADRDTNTEAFF. The DNA for the CDR3 is TGCAGTGCCGACAGAGATACGAACACTGAAGCTTTCTTT.

This clonotype has ten or more counts. V and J are TRBV7-3 and TRBJ2-2; weak D call: TRBD1 (5 bases). Germline-derived CDR1 and CDR2 are SGHTA and FQGTGA. The V gene lost 1 base and the J gene lost 4 bases, with 13 bases spanning the gap. The CDR3 is 16 residues long. The CDR3 here is CASSLSGQGSTGELFF. Here the CDR3 DNA reads TGTGCCAGCAGCTTAAGTGGGCAGGGTAGCACCGGGGAGCTGTTTTTT.

This rearrangement joins TRBV7-9 to TRBJ1-1, with 7 bases matching TRBD1. This CDR3 has 15 amino acids. CDR1 and CDR2 (germline): SEHNR, FQNEAQ (reference sequence). Trimming cost V 2 bases and J 5 bases; bases outside gene matches: 8. CDR3 residues: CASSLLAVQGTEAFF. The CDR3 region has the DNA TGTGCCAGCAGCTTACTGGCCGTACAGGGGACTGAAGCTTTCTTT. Supplemented by reference TRBV7-9 and TRBJ1-1, the full variable domain reads DTGVSQNPRHKITKRGQNVTFRCDPISEHNRLYWYRQTLGQGPEFLTYFQNEAQLEKSRLLSDRFSAERPKGSFSTLEIQRTEQGDSAMYLCASSLLAVQGTEAFFGQGTRLTVV.

This clonotype appeared many times. The chain is built from TRBV7-6 and TRBJ2-3; TRBD2 aligns across 11 bases. CDR1 and CDR2 (germline): SGHVS, FNYEAQ. The CDR3 has 18 amino acids. Unmatched junction bases numbered 13, after V lost 0 bases and J lost 8 bases. In DNA form, the CDR3 reads TGTGCCAGCAGCTTAGCGCCTCAGGGTAGCGGGAGGGCGGCTACGCAGTATTTT. It yields the protein CASSLAPQGSGRAATQYF.

This clonotype has a handful of counts. The CDR3 here is CATSAHRGPYNEQFF. The CDR3 coding sequence is TGTGCCACCAGCGCACACAGGGGTCCCTACAATGAGCAGTTCTTC. V is TRBV15 and J is TRBJ2-1; TRBD1 matches 7 bases. Looked up from germline, CDR1 is LNHNV and CDR2 is YYDKDF (reference sequence). V was clipped by 5 bases and J by 2 bases; unmatched bases: 6. The CDR3 has 15 amino acids.

This clonotype showed up many times. The V and J genes are TRBV7-3 and TRBJ2-7; the D gene is possibly TRBD1 (5 bases). Trimming removed 1 base from V and 3 bases from J, with 7 bases in between. Germline V gene lookup returns CDR1 SGHTA and CDR2 FQGTGA. The CDR3 extends over 13 amino acids. CDR3 in amino acids: CASSLIQGYEQYF. In nucleotides, the CDR3 is TGTGCCAGCAGCTTAATCCAGGGCTACGAGCAGTACTTC.

In this sample, this clonotype turned up many times. This chain connects TRBV7-9 to TRBJ2-1; TRBD2 agrees at 7 bases. Unmatched junction bases numbered 5, after V lost 1 base and J lost 2 bases. The CDR3 is made up of 16 amino acids. Looked up from germline, CDR1 is SEHNR and CDR2 is FQNEAQ (reference sequence). The CDR3 sequence is CASSLGSGIAYNEQFF. In DNA form, the CDR3 reads TGTGCCAGCAGCTTAGGGAGCGGGATTGCCTACAATGAGCAGTTCTTC.

The sample holds a few counts of this clonotype. The rearrangement links TRBV4-3 to TRBJ2-7; D assignment may be TRBD1 or TRBD2 (5 bases each). The CDR3 is 16 residues long. CDR1 is LGHNA and CDR2 is YSLEER in the germline V gene. V was shortened by 0 bases and J by 5 bases, with 17 bases between the two germline ends. DNA for the CDR3: TGCGCCAGCAGCCAAGATGTTTTCGGGGCCAGAGACGAGCAGTACTTC. Its protein is CASSQDVFGARDEQYF.

Only a few counts were recorded for this clonotype. J is TRBJ2-1 and V is TRBV6-5; weak D call: TRBD2 (5 bases). CDR1 is MNHEY and CDR2 is SVGAGI in the germline V gene. V gave up 6 bases and J gave up 4 bases, with 16 bases separating them. The CDR3 has 15 amino acids. CDR3 in DNA: TGTGCCAGCAGAAGCGACTACAGTTCTTACAATGAGCAGTTCTTC. Translation: CASRSDYSSYNEQFF.

The chain employs TRBV7-2 and TRBJ2-5, with D uncertain. V was cut by 4 bases and J by 5 bases, with 14 bases left in between. CDR3 length equals 14 residues. Germline V gene lookup returns CDR1 SGHTA and CDR2 FQGNSA. The CDR3 reads CASSYGSGAETQYF. The CDR3 DNA reads TGTGCCAGCAGCTACGGAAGTGGAGCGGAGACCCAGTACTTC.

This clonotype was counted only a few times. The rearrangement links TRBV7-8 to TRBJ2-1; D is uncertain. The CDR3 totals 10 residues. Trimming took 2 bases from V and 9 from J, leaving 2 bases between them. Germline CDR1 reads SGHVS; CDR2 reads FQNEAQ. CDR3 bases: TGTGCCAGCAGCTTATTTGAGCAGTTCTTC. Its protein is CASSLFEQFF.